This entry lists 14 T cell receptor beta chains sequenced from one sample in a study of blood T cell repertoires in COVID-19. Data came from immunoSEQ multiplex PCR; TCRdb stores just in-frame clones and leaves some out. The sample contains about 440,000 clones, about nine tenths of which appear only once. The material sequenced was peripheral blood. Every receptor here comes from a woman aged 45-60 years with COVID-19, enrolled during active disease.

This sequence joins TRBV10-2 and TRBJ2-1, with TRBD2 matching over 9 bases. The CDR3 is 13 residues long. Germline CDR1 WSHSY, CDR2 SAAADI. Germline trimming cut 8 bases from V and 6 bases from J; bases unmatched to any gene: 5. CDR3 in amino acids: CASGIAGVNEQFF. For the CDR3, the DNA is TGCGCCAGCGGGATAGCGGGGGTCAATGAGCAGTTCTTC.

This clone came up a few times. The chain combines TRBV5-1 with TRBJ1-2; possibly TRBD1 for D (5 bases). There are 13 residues in the CDR3. Germline CDR1 reads SGHRS; CDR2 reads YFSETQ. With 2 bases removed from V and 8 bases from J, the gap between germline ends came to 13 bases. CDR3 in DNA: TGCGCCAGCAGCTTAGAAGGGGTACGGGGCTACACCTTC. Protein product: CASSLEGVRGYTF.

This chain connects TRBV6-4 to TRBJ2-3; weak D call: TRBD1 (6 bases). V shed 4 bases and J shed 1 base, with 9 bases lying between them. This CDR3 has 14 amino acids. CDR1 MRHNA and CDR2 SNTAGT come from the germline V gene. CDR3 in DNA: TGTGCCAGCAGTGTGGACAGTCGCACAGATACGCAGTATTTT. As protein: CASSVDSRTDTQYF.

The chain joins TRBV28 to TRBJ1-4; a possible D gene is TRBD1 (5 bases). V lost 5 bases and J 0 bases, leaving 10 bases between the germline ends. The germline V gene encodes CDR1 MDHEN and CDR2 SYDVKM. The CDR3 consists of 15 residues. The CDR3 region is CASSPGGATNEKLFF. CDR3 nucleotide sequence: TGTGCCAGCAGTCCCGGGGGGGCAACTAATGAAAAACTGTTTTTT.

J is TRBJ2-3 and V is TRBV24-1; D is perhaps TRBD1 (6 bases). This CDR3 spans 18 amino acids. Trimming took 6 bases from V and 1 from J, leaving 22 bases between them. Germline assignment: CDR1 KGHDR and CDR2 SFDVKD. The CDR3 region has the DNA TGTGCCACCAGTACCCCGGGACAAACGAACCTAGGCACAGATACGCAGTATTTT. Protein sequence: CATSTPGQTNLGTDTQYF.

The chain links TRBV7-9 to TRBJ2-5, with 7 positions matching TRBD2. The germline V gene has CDR1 SEHNR and CDR2 FQNEAQ (reference sequence). The J segment lost 5 bases and the V segment lost 2 bases, leaving 5 bases of the junction unmatched. The CDR3 sequence is 14 residues long. CDR3 residues: CASSLPTSSETQYF. CDR3 sequence (DNA): TGTGCCAGCAGCTTACCGACTAGCTCGGAGACCCAGTACTTC. The complete variable domain, with remaining parts taken from reference TRBV7-9 and TRBJ2-5, reads DTGVSQNPRHKITKRGQNVTFRCDPISEHNRLYWYRQTLGQGPEFLTYFQNEAQLEKSRLLSDRFSAERPKGSFSTLEIQRTEQGDSAMYLCASSLPTSSETQYFGPGTRLLVL.

The chain links TRBV6-6 to TRBJ1-2; TRBD1 aligns across 7 bases. Trimming at V came to 7 bases and at J to 4 bases, leaving 18 bases not matched to a gene. This CDR3 spans 17 amino acids. Germline CDR1 is MNHNY and CDR2 is SVGAGI (reference sequence). The CDR3 DNA follows: TGTGCCAGCACTCGAGGGGGCGAAGTCCTCTCTAGCTATGGCTACACCTTC. This gives the protein CASTRGGEVLSSYGYTF.

The gene calls are TRBV7-8 and TRBJ2-1; D ambiguous. The CDR3 is made up of 14 amino acids. Germline CDR1 is SGHVS and CDR2 is FQNEAQ. Deletions cut 5 bases from V and 10 bases from J, with 18 bases between. The DNA of the CDR3 is TGTGCCAGCAGCCTCGCATCAGGTCCAGGCGAGCAGTTCTTC. It encodes CASSLASGPGEQFF.

The chain links TRBV6-5 to TRBJ2-1; D perhaps matches TRBD1 (6 bases). The CDR3 loop spans 14 amino acids. Trimming left V 8 bases short and J 5 bases short, with 16 bases between. Germline-derived CDR1 and CDR2 are MNHEY and SVGAGI. The CDR3 coding sequence is TGTGCCAGCGGGTCAGGACAGAACAACAATGAGCAGTTCTTC. It is translated as CASGSGQNNNEQFF.

The rearrangement uses TRBV2 and TRBJ2-7; 8 nucleotides align to TRBD1. There are 13 residues in the CDR3. Germline CDR1 is SNHLY and CDR2 is FYNNEI. The V segment lost 9 bases and the J segment 5 bases; nucleotides outside the gene matches: 9. As DNA, the CDR3 is TGTGCCAGTCAGCCGGACAGGGACAACGAGCAGTACTTC. Protein product: CASQPDRDNEQYF.

CDR3 sequence reads: CASSWTEETQYF. DNA of the CDR3: TGTGCCAGCAGTTGGACAGAGGAGACCCAGTACTTC. This sequence joins TRBV2 and TRBJ2-5; TRBD1 might be the D (6 bases). Per germline, CDR1 SNHLY and CDR2 FYNNEI. Trimming left V 5 bases short and J 5 bases short, with 9 bases between. The CDR3 length is 12 residues.

The V and J genes are TRBV2 and TRBJ1-5; TRBD1 might be the D (5 bases). The CDR3 length is 13 residues. CDR1 and CDR2 (germline): SNHLY, FYNNEI. V was pared by 8 bases and J by 6 bases, with 14 bases between. CDR3 bases: TGTGCCAGCGGGGGGGACGTGGGTCAGCCCCAGCATTTT. Translating gives CASGGDVGQPQHF.

CDR3 protein: CASSPDFSGANVLTF. CDR3 nucleotide sequence: TGTGCCAGCAGCCCAGACTTCTCTGGGGCCAACGTCCTGACTTTC. This chain uses TRBV3-1 (or the pseudogene TRBV3-2) with TRBJ2-6; D gene ambiguous. The germline CDR1 and CDR2 sequences are LGHDT and YNNKEL (reference sequence). The ends were cut back, 4 bases at V and 0 bases at J, with 7 bases in the middle. CDR3 length: 15 amino acids.

The chain links TRBV19 to TRBJ1-2; no reliable D call. The CDR3 extends over 13 amino acids. Trimming removed 3 bases from V and 2 bases from J, with 7 bases in between. Germline V gene lookup returns CDR1 LNHDA and CDR2 SQIVND (reference sequence). The CDR3 loop reads CASSIGENYGYTF. DNA for the CDR3: TGTGCCAGTAGTATCGGGGAGAACTATGGCTACACCTTC. The whole variable domain, filled in from reference TRBV19 and TRBJ1-2, reads DGGITQSPKYLFRKEGQNVTLSCEQNLNHDAMYWYRQDPGQGLRLIYYSQIVNDFQKGDIAEGYSVSREKKESFPLTVTSAQKNPTAFYLCASSIGENYGYTFGSGTRLTVV.